Reported below is one TCR beta chain. Its antigen is unknown. Base qualities were left out, and no much larger clone turns up one base away. V drops 0 bases and J drops 4 bases, leaving 8 bases in between. Measured from the cysteine to the phenylalanine, the CDR3 is 14 residues long. The retained sequence is limited to the CDR3, 42 bases, with the frame set at the first base. CDR1 and CDR2 were assigned from the germline V gene (reference sequence) as SGHNT and YYREEE. The library came from the immunoSEQ multiplex PCR assay. Imported from immuneACCESS, the table was reduced by TCRdb to in-frame sequences with V and J called. These copies leave out some clones; in studies compared against another copy, an unresolved V gene accounts for under half, and the cause of the remainder is not known. The sample table lists approximately 68,000 clones, 90% to 95% of them with a count of one. The ten largest clones add up to over 1.1% of the sample.

The sample originates from a study of T cell changes during pregnancy in multiple sclerosis (dated by TCRdb to about 2019). Some background on the complete study: In women with multiple sclerosis, the researchers looked at how the T cell repertoire shifted as pregnancy progressed.

Recombination linked TRBV5-4 to TRBJ1-3; there is no confident call for the D gene. The clonotype was recovered from a female donor with multiple sclerosis, enrolled in a pregnancy study. Sequences were derived from peripheral blood, sampled in the second trimester of pregnancy. The CDR3 protein is CASSLGGFGNTIYF. Read as DNA, the sequence is TGTGCCAGCAGCTTGGGTGGCTTCGGAAACACCATATATTTT.